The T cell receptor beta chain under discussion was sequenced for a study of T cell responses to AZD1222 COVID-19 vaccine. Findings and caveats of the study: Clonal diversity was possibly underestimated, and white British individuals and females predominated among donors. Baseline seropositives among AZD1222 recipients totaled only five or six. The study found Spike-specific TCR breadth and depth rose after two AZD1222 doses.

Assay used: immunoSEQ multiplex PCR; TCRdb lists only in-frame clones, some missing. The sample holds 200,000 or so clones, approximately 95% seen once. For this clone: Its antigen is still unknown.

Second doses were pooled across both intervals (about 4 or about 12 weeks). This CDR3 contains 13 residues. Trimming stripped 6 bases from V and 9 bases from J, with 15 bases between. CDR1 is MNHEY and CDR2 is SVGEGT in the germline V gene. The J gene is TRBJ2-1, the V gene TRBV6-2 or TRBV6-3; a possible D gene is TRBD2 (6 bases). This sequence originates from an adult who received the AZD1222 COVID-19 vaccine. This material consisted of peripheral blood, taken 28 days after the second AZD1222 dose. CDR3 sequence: CASSPREHSEQFF. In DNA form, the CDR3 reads TGTGCCAGCAGCCCCCGGGAGCACAGTGAGCAGTTCTTC.